These 26 T cell receptor beta chains share one sample of origin, sequenced in a study of T cells after yellow fever vaccination (dated by TCRdb to between 2018 and 2020). Receptor amplification or capture employed 5' RACE. Sequenced using an Illumina NovaSeq 6000. TCRdb handled the public reads itself, with Q25 trimming in fastp and clone calling in MiXCR, and kept productive beta chains. All rows with the same CDR3 protein become a single entry with the most common DNA and genes. The sample data list some 340,000 distinct CDR3 sequences, and about 10% of these were observed just once. Of the sample, approximately 3.3% is held by the ten largest clones. Read against the paper, the sample's treatment or condition label means: live attenuated yellow fever vaccine strain. The input for sequencing was CD4+ T cells sorted from PBMCs, taken 45 days after the yellow fever booster vaccination. All receptors derive from a man aged 18 to 30 who received the YFV17D yellow fever vaccine.

This chain links TRBV5-6 with TRBJ2-3; D gene uncertain. Deletions cut 0 bases from V and 2 bases from J, with 7 bases between. Germline CDR1 SGHDT, CDR2 YYEEEE. This CDR3 region has 14 residues. In DNA, the CDR3 is TGTGCCAGCAGCTTGGTTCCGGCCACAGATACGCAGTATTTT. This gives the protein CASSLVPATDTQYF.

This clonotype was counted many times. The chain recombines TRBV5-1 with TRBJ2-7; unclear D gene. Germline assignment: CDR1 SGHRS and CDR2 YFSETQ. Trimming took 7 bases from V and 0 from J, leaving 5 bases between them. There are 11 residues in the CDR3. CDR3 sequence (DNA): TGCGCCAGCCTCAGCTCCTACGAGCAGTACGTC. This sequence encodes CASLSSYEQYV.

Ten or more counts support this clonotype. The chain uses TRBV6-4 and TRBJ1-5; D is undetermined. Germline V gene sequence: CDR1 MRHNA, CDR2 SNTAGT. This CDR3 has 17 amino acids. V gave up 3 bases and J gave up 0 bases, with 15 bases separating them. CDR3: CASSEARLQFSNQPQHF. The CDR3 DNA is TGTGCCAGCAGTGAAGCACGCTTACAGTTTAGCAATCAGCCCCAGCATTTT.

The gene calls are TRBV6-5 and TRBJ1-6; D is perhaps TRBD1 (6 bases). Looked up from germline, CDR1 is MNHEY and CDR2 is SVGAGI. V lost 4 bases and J lost 0, with 13 bases in between. The CDR3 has 17 residues. The DNA for the CDR3 is TGTGCCAGCAGTTTAAGGGGGGGGACCTCCTATAATTCACCCCTCCACTTT. This gives the protein CASSLRGGTSYNSPLHF.

This clonotype was seen ten or more times. V is TRBV9 and J is TRBJ2-1; 7 bases are shared with TRBD2. The CDR3 runs 15 residues. V shed 2 bases, J shed 5 bases, and the junction held 7 bases outside the gene matches. Germline V CDR1 and CDR2: SGDLS, YYNGEE. CDR3 coding DNA: TGTGCCAGCAGCGTGACAGCGGGGCCAAACAATGAGCAGTTCTTC. It yields the protein CASSVTAGPNNEQFF.

This clonotype has a handful of counts. J is TRBJ1-2 and V is TRBV5-1; weak D call: TRBD1 (5 bases). Germline CDR1 SGHRS, CDR2 YFSETQ. The CDR3 loop spans 13 amino acids. Trimming removed 0 bases at V and 5 bases at J, with 8 bases between. The CDR3 sequence: CASSLEGLYGYTF. Here the CDR3 DNA reads TGCGCCAGCAGCTTGGAGGGGCTATATGGCTACACCTTC.

This clonotype has only a few counts. The gene calls are TRBV28 and TRBJ1-4; D unclear. Germline loops: CDR1 MDHEN, CDR2 SYDVKM. V was shortened by 4 bases and J by 7 bases, with 16 bases between the two germline ends. This CDR3 contains 15 residues. The CDR3: CASSSNSFRPEKLFF. As DNA, the CDR3 is TGTGCCAGCAGTTCAAACAGCTTTCGGCCTGAAAAACTGTTTTTT.

This sequence joins TRBV7-9 and TRBJ2-2; D perhaps matches TRBD2 (6 bases). Trimming took 5 bases from V and 3 from J, leaving 13 bases between them. The CDR3 has 15 amino acids. Looked up from germline, CDR1 is SEHNR and CDR2 is FQNEAQ (reference sequence). This CDR3 is CASSPSSVHTGELFF. The CDR3 DNA follows: TGTGCCAGCAGCCCTTCTAGCGTCCACACCGGGGAGCTGTTTTTT. The full variable domain, completed using reference TRBV7-9 and TRBJ2-2, is DTGVSQNPRHKITKRGQNVTFRCDPISEHNRLYWYRQTLGQGPEFLTYFQNEAQLEKSRLLSDRFSAERPKGSFSTLEIQRTEQGDSAMYLCASSPSSVHTGELFFGEGSRLTVL.

CDR3 loop: CSAYPSGLSTDTQYF. The CDR3 nucleotides are TGCAGTGCTTATCCTAGCGGACTTAGCACAGATACGCAGTATTTT. V usage is TRBV20-1 and J usage is TRBJ2-3, with 7 bases aligning to TRBD2. V was clipped by 5 bases and J by 0 bases; unmatched bases: 8. The CDR3 totals 15 residues. From germline, CDR1 is DFQATT and CDR2 SNEGSKA (reference sequence).

Many counts were recorded for this clonotype. The J gene is TRBJ2-5, the V gene TRBV4-2, with 10 bases fitting TRBD2. The CDR3 totals 17 residues. CDR1 and CDR2 (germline): LGHNA, YNFKEQ. The junction had 7 bases not matched to a gene; V was cut back by 0 bases and J by 3 bases. This CDR3 is CASSQEPSGGLEETQYF. DNA of the CDR3: TGTGCCAGCAGCCAAGAACCTAGCGGGGGCCTCGAAGAGACCCAGTACTTC.

In this sample, this clonotype turned up a few times. The chain has TRBV3-1 and TRBJ1-6; D call uncertain. The V end lost 3 bases, the J end lost 7 bases, and 16 bases lay between the germline ends. The CDR3 sequence is 16 residues long. Germline V gene sequence: CDR1 LGHDT, CDR2 YNNKEL (reference sequence). This CDR3 is CASSQGFLAPNSPLHF. The DNA for the CDR3 is TGTGCCAGCAGCCAGGGGTTTTTGGCCCCCAATTCACCCCTCCACTTT.

This clonotype appeared a few times. V gene TRBV9 combines with J gene TRBJ2-1, with a possible D match to TRBD2 (6 bases). Trimming stripped 2 bases from V and 9 bases from J, with 15 bases between. Looked up from germline, CDR1 is SGDLS and CDR2 is YYNGEE. The CDR3 totals 14 residues. CDR3: CASSVSSGLSEQFF. In DNA, the CDR3 is TGTGCCAGCAGCGTCAGTAGCGGTCTTAGTGAGCAGTTCTTC. Looking up the rest from reference TRBV9 and TRBJ2-1 gives the full variable domain: DSGVTQTPKHLITATGQRVTLRCSPRSGDLSVYWYQQSLDQGLQFLIQYYNGEERAKGNILERFSAQQFPDLHSELNLSSLELGDSALYFCASSVSSGLSEQFFGPGTRLTVL.

The genes are TRBV18 and TRBJ1-1, with 7 bases lining up with TRBD1. Per the germline V gene, CDR1 is KGHSH and CDR2 is LQKENI. V trimming: 3 bases; J trimming: 8 bases; junction bases outside the gene matches: 15. This CDR3 has 16 amino acids. The CDR3 is CASSPPGAGGELEAFF. CDR3 nucleotide sequence: TGTGCCAGCTCACCTCCGGGGGCAGGGGGAGAGTTGGAAGCTTTCTTT.

The sample holds a few counts of this clonotype. This chain uses TRBV12-3 or TRBV12-4 with TRBJ1-4; weak D call: TRBD1 (5 bases). CDR3 length equals 15 residues. V lost 6 bases to trimming and J lost 5 bases, with 16 bases between them. As DNA, the CDR3 is TGTGCCAGCAGACGCGCGGGACGGAGAAATGAAAAACTGTTTTTT. Its protein product is CASRRAGRRNEKLFF.

The chain is built from TRBV20-1 and TRBJ1-2; D is undetermined. The ends were cut back, 1 base at V and 5 bases at J, with 8 bases in the middle. The CDR3 is 12 residues long. Per the germline V gene, CDR1 is DFQATT and CDR2 is SNEGSKA (reference sequence). In nucleotides, the CDR3 is TGCAGTGCTAGAGCTAATCCGTATGGCTACACCTTC. Translating gives CSARANPYGYTF.

The chain uses TRBV7-6 and TRBJ2-3; 7 bases are shared with TRBD1. Germline CDR1 reads SGHVS; CDR2 reads FNYEAQ. The CDR3 has 13 residues. V lost 6 bases to trimming and J lost 8 bases; unmatched junction nucleotides: 8. DNA for the CDR3: TGTGCCAGCAGGGCTAAGGGGGCCGCTACGCAGTATTTT. It encodes CASRAKGAATQYF.

The chain combines TRBV7-9 with TRBJ1-1; D call uncertain. This CDR3 spans 13 amino acids. Germline-derived CDR1 and CDR2 are SEHNR and FQNEAQ (reference sequence). Trimming took 4 bases from V and 1 from J, leaving 7 bases between them. The CDR3 coding sequence is TGTGCCAGCAGCTCGACACAGAACACTGAAGCTTTCTTT. Residues: CASSSTQNTEAFF.

Only a few counts were recorded for this clonotype. The V gene is TRBV23-1, the J gene TRBJ1-5; D not certain. TRBV23-1 is flagged as an ORF with uncertain function. The CDR3 spans 15 residues. V was trimmed by 2 bases and J by 0 bases, leaving 8 bases between them. The CDR3 nucleotides read TGCGCCAGCAGTCAACCTCAATATAGCAATCAGCCCCAGCATTTT. Translation: CASSQPQYSNQPQHF.

This clonotype has only one observation. At one boundary the junction diverges from the germline segment, which might be a read error. This chain connects TRBV7-2 to TRBJ1-4; 8 bases map to TRBD1. Per the germline V gene, CDR1 is SGHTA and CDR2 is FQGNSA. This CDR3 is built from 14 residues. The CDR3 nucleotides are TGTGCCAGCAGCCCGCAGGCAGGGGGCGGGAAACTGATTTTT. This gives the protein CASSPQAGGGKLIF.

The CDR3 loop reads CSASTGLADTQYF. As DNA, the CDR3 is TGCAGTGCTAGCACAGGGCTCGCAGATACGCAGTATTTT. This rearrangement joins TRBV20-1 to TRBJ2-3; weak D call: TRBD1 (6 bases). Germline loops: CDR1 DFQATT, CDR2 SNEGSKA (reference sequence). This CDR3 contains 13 residues. The germline V and J ends were trimmed by 3 bases and 4 bases, with 11 bases remaining between them.

The chain uses TRBV2 and TRBJ1-6; maybe TRBD1 (5 bases). CDR1 is SNHLY, CDR2 FYNNEI, per germline. CDR3 length: 14 amino acids. The V and J ends lost 10 bases and 3 bases respectively, with 13 bases between them. The CDR3 protein is CAIPMGDYNSPLHF. CDR3 in DNA: TGTGCCATCCCGATGGGGGACTATAATTCACCCCTCCACTTT.

J is TRBJ1-6 and V is TRBV19; TRBD1 matches 9 bases. The germline V gene has CDR1 LNHDA and CDR2 SQIVND (reference sequence). The CDR3 loop spans 14 amino acids. V lost 6 bases and J lost 9; bases outside the gene matches: 6. DNA of the CDR3: TGTGCCAGTAGCCCACAGGGGGCAGGTTCACCCCTCCACTTT. It yields the protein CASSPQGAGSPLHF.

J is TRBJ2-1 and V is TRBV18; TRBD2 agrees at 7 bases. The CDR3 is 15 amino acids. Germline loops: CDR1 KGHSH, CDR2 LQKENI. Unmatched junction bases numbered 5, after V lost 3 bases and J lost 3 bases. The CDR3 nucleotides are TGTGCCAGCTCACCTGCGGGGGTTGTCTACAATGAGCAGTTCTTC. Its translation is CASSPAGVVYNEQFF.

This clonotype was detected only a few times. The rearrangement links TRBV25-1 to TRBJ2-7, with 8 bases that match TRBD1. V lost 2 bases, J lost 0 bases, and 0 bases stayed unmatched. The CDR3 runs 14 residues. Looked up from germline, CDR1 is MGHDK and CDR2 is SYGVNS. The CDR3 is CASSEDRGSYEQYF. The CDR3 bases are TGTGCCAGCAGTGAAGACAGGGGCTCCTACGAGCAGTACTTC.

This clonotype occurred a few times. V is TRBV6-7 and J is TRBJ2-5; D gene ambiguous. TRBV6-7 is treated as an ORF (open reading frame) with a function not yet certain. V was pared by 7 bases and J by 5 bases, with 2 bases between. The CDR3 length is 9 residues. CDR3 nucleotide sequence: TGTGCCAGCAAGGAGACCCAGTACTTC. Amino acid sequence: CASKETQYF.

The gene calls are TRBV29-1 and TRBJ1-5; the D gene is possibly TRBD1 (5 bases). CDR1 and CDR2 (germline): SQVTM, ANQGSEA. Trimming took off 6 bases at V and 2 bases at J, with 14 bases between the two ends. The CDR3 consists of 14 residues. The DNA for the CDR3 is TGCAGCGTCGCTTGGTCAGGGCGCAATCAGCCCCAGCATTTT. It specifies CSVAWSGRNQPQHF.